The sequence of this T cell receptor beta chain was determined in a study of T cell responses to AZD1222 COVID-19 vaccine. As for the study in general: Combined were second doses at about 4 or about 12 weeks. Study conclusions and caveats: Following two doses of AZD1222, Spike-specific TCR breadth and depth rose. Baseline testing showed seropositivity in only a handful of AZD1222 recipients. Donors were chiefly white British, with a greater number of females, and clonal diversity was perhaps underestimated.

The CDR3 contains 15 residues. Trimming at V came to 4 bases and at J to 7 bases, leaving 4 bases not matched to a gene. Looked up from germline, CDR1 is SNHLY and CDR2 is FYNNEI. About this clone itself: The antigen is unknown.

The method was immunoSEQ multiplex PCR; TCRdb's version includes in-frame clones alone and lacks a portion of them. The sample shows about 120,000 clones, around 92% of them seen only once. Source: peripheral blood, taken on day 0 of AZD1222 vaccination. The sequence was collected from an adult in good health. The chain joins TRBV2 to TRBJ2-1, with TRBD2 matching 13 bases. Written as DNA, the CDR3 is TGTGCCAGCAGTGTACTAGCGGGAGGGCCAAATGAGCAGTTCTTC. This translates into CASSVLAGGPNEQFF.